This T cell receptor (beta chain) was identified during a study of read filtering for tumor transcriptome and immune sequencing. Background on the study: R-ISS stage counts were under 10 for I, about 15 for II, about 7 for III. DNase treatment preceded whole-transcriptome library preparation.

This clonotype occurred many times. Its matching antigen is unknown. Findings and caveats of the study: Roughly four fifths of IR-seq clonotypes had one read, totaling around 4% of reads; RNA-seq: 74.6% and 44.6%.

V lost 5 bases, J lost 9 bases, and 16 bases stayed unmatched. The CDR3 sequence is 16 residues long. Germline V CDR1 and CDR2: SGHTA, FQGNSA. From about 400 ng of RNA, a library with molecular barcoded alpha/delta and beta/gamma adaptors was made. From the reads, TCRdb called clonotypes with MiXCR, one entry per CDR3 protein. The sample has some 130,000 distinct CDR3 sequences, less than 15% seen once. J is TRBJ2-7 and V is TRBV7-2; 10 bases line up with TRBD2. Sequences were obtained from a population of CD138-negative cells sorted from bone marrow. The clonotype was recovered from a donor aged 40 or older with multiple myeloma. DNA of the CDR3: TGTGCCAGCAGCATCCTCGGGACTAGCGAGGTAGTCGTGCAGTACTTC. Encoded protein: CASSILGTSEVVVQYF.